This T cell receptor beta chain came from a study of cytomegalovirus exposure and HLA in healthy donors (dated by TCRdb to 2016 to 2017). Concerning the study at large: An earlier analysis of under 600 of the donors reported about 250 Gb of sequence data and 117 million unique TCR beta sequences from roughly 200 million T cells. Around 320 gigabases of sequencing data and some 85 million unique TCR sequences were included in an early release covering 500 to 750 HLA-typed donors. Among the roughly 380 genotyped donors, 81% belonged to the genetic ancestry cluster associated with self-reported Caucasian donors. The study was designed to test whether signatures of past pathogen exposure could be identified by cataloging public T cell receptors. Using immunosequencing, the study profiled T cell repertoires from 640 or so subjects and related those repertoires to cytomegalovirus serostatus. A separate validation cohort of 100 to 150 different subjects was used in addition to the 666-subject first cohort. High-throughput TCR immunosequencing, statistical association of individual TCRs with disease status, and machine learning were combined to predict cytomegalovirus infection status. In a later analysis, previously published TCR beta repertoires from several hundred donors were re-analyzed and high-resolution HLA genotyping was added so that TCR occurrence patterns could be studied. The later analysis used no new phenotypic data to find candidate immune exposures, relying instead on TCR beta sequences and their occurrence across donors. In an earlier analysis of 587 of the donors, high-throughput TCR beta sequencing was used to judge whether each TCR beta V gene segment behaved as functional or pseudogenic. Donor age, sex, ethnicity and CMV serostatus were compiled together with the repertoire data. In a later genetic analysis, genome-wide SNP genotypes for about three fifths of the roughly 670 donors were used, and that subset was treated as a discovery cohort. Every discovery cohort repertoire had been produced on one sequencing platform. Class I and class II HLA loci were covered by the typing at four-digit resolution. Typing coverage differed by locus: A, B, C, DRB1 and DQB1 were typed in about 629-630 donors, DQA1 in 500 to 550, DPA1 in some 600, and DPB1 in around 440. Because of strong linkage in the cohort, a handful of DR-DQ haplotypes were treated as single units for association and clustering. On average, 235,054 unique TCR beta nucleotide sequences were sequenced per donor among more than 350 genotyped donors of the cohort, with about 19% of those sequences being non-productive. General study outcomes and caveats: In a later genetic analysis, a missense DCLRE1C variant was associated with V-gene and J-gene trimming of TCR beta chains, and the association was replicated in an independent cohort. Because HLA typing was missing for some donors at each locus, association tests included only the typed subset. Across donors, most TCR sequences were observed very rarely, whereas some public TCRs were present in many individuals. A total of about 150 TCR beta chains were listed by the study as associated with cytomegalovirus. In a later analysis, HLA-associated TCR beta chains were found to be more clonally expanded and to have lower generation probabilities than equally common non-associated chains. The earlier analysis of about 600 of the donors excluded seventeen rarely observed V segments, including chromosome 9 orphons, because counts were too low. A later analysis reported that several top co-occurrence clusters appeared linked to parvovirus B19, influenza, CMV and Epstein-Barr virus. According to a later analysis, most CMV-associated TCR beta chains appeared to be HLA-restricted, and the HLA associations seemed to be driven largely by CMV exposure. It was suggested by the authors that the approach could potentially be generalized to other disease states and immunological phenotypes. A group of highly shared sequence variants was considered likely to be a technical artifact of the sequencing pipeline. Strong co-occurrence of HLA alleles, especially DR and DQ, made assigning TCR associations to individual alleles difficult. CMV serostatus was the only immune exposure information available for the cohort. A later analysis associated 16,951 TCR beta sequences with specific HLA alleles at a false discovery rate of 0.05. According to a later genetic analysis, donors in an Asian-associated ancestry cluster had fewer N-insertions in productive TCRs than the roughly 670-donor mean. In an earlier analysis of a few hundred of the donors, most TCR beta V segments were observed in productive rearrangements about 87% or about 30% of the time, broadly matching IMGT annotations. The presence/absence analyses assumed that sequencing depth was roughly uniform across donors, and that assumption may not be true. The classifier was reported to diagnose cytomegalovirus status with high specificity and sensitivity in both the original and validation cohorts. A further reported finding was that TCR beta sequences accurately predicted the HLA-A and HLA-B alleles for most subjects in the first cohort. The cohort was sequenced for TCR beta chains only, and without alpha or paired-chain data the features that could be detected were limited. The 87-base-pair reads could not distinguish some IMGT-functional V segments, including TRBV6-2 and TRBV6-3, so those segments were excluded. In vitro tests confirmed that three of the cytomegalovirus-associated TCR beta chains recognize cytomegalovirus antigens. In a later analysis, the rate of TCR association differed among HLA loci, with DRB1 alleles having the most associated TCRs and HLA-C alleles having the fewest. Linkage disequilibrium might explain the correlated functional status among segregating V segments, but an unknown experimental factor could not be excluded.

The germline V gene encodes CDR1 MNHEY and CDR2 SMNVEV (reference sequence). Cut back by 5 bases and 9 bases, the V and J ends lie 16 bases apart. Taken from cysteine to phenylalanine, the CDR3 has 13 residues. The kept DNA is CDR3 alone, 39 bases in frame from the first base. In total, more than 500 healthy bone marrow donors made up the cohort. At the time of sampling, every cohort member was nominally healthy, though immune exposures that went unrecorded were likely present. The donor tested CMV seronegative and was one of the 352 seronegative cohort members. A peripheral blood sample was collected from each donor, and TCR beta sequencing was performed on peripheral blood mononuclear cells. The Qiagen DNeasy Blood Extraction Kit was used to extract genomic DNA from the blood cell samples. As regards this clone: Its antigen is not yet known. It has no much larger one-base neighbor in the sample; base qualities were not kept.

The library came from the immunoSEQ multiplex PCR assay. The multiplex PCR relied on a mix of 60 forward primers for TCR Vbeta segments and 13 reverse primers for TCR Jbeta segments. Amplification of the CDR3 region of rearranged TCR beta genes was performed with a multiplex PCR assay on genomic DNA. The Illumina HiSeq System was used to sequence the amplified TCR beta libraries as 87-base-pair reads. Per the source publication's procedure: A later analysis counted some 74 million unique TCR beta chains across the 550 to 750 repertoires, and some 11 million of these chains were shared by at least two donors. To remove PCR and sequencing errors, raw reads were error-corrected and collapsed into unique sequences using a nearest-neighbor algorithm that merged closely related sequences. To assign V, D and J gene segments, CDR3 sequences were aligned to IMGT reference sequences. Each retained sequence needed at least a six-nucleotide match to both a V gene segment and a J gene segment. A rearrangement counted as productive if the CDR3 had no stop codons and remained in frame with V and J, and every other rearrangement counted as non-productive. Following IMGT convention, CDR3 was defined as the stretch from the second conserved V-encoded cysteine to the conserved J-encoded phenylalanine. The earlier analysis of 550 to 650 of the donors excluded any sequence lacking an unambiguous match to a single V gene segment. An earlier analysis of several hundred of the donors classified V segments as functional when productive rearrangements were above 56.7% and as segregating when the standard deviation between donors was above 5%. A statistical classification framework was built to diagnose cytomegalovirus status from the catalog of TCR beta chain sequences. V and J gene assignment, in a later analysis, came from comparing TCR nucleotide sequences with IMGT/GENE-DB human TR gene sequences. Using the TCRdist pipeline, a later analysis assigned CDR3 sequences along with most-parsimonious VDJ recombination scenarios. In a later analysis, each TCR beta chain was defined by its CDR3 amino acid sequence together with its V-gene family, and reads lacking a unique V-gene family were excluded. A later analysis removed 600 or so highly shared, low-generation-probability nucleotide sequences to deal with suspected cross-contamination and a sequencing artifact. In a later analysis, a clonal expansion index was calculated for each public chain from normalized within-repertoire ranks of inferred template counts. A later analysis computed generation probabilities with a VDJ recombination model fitted to out-of-frame rearrangements, and checked the results against IGoR. In a later analysis, hypergeometric tests were used to score TCR-TCR, TCR-HLA and TCR-CMV co-occurrence, with a repertoire-size bias correction applied to TCR pairs. To estimate false discovery rates, a later analysis permuted the HLA or CMV assignments 20 times. In a later analysis, co-occurring TCRs were grouped with DBSCAN, and TCRdist sequence similarity was added when clustering was performed within HLA-allele-positive subsets. Repertoires with fewer than 30,000 or more than 120,000 public chains, plus five repertoires with anomalous nucleotide sharing, were excluded from co-occurrence clustering. In its TCRdb copy, this immuneACCESS table keeps in-frame sequences only and misses some clones. Where compared with another copy, unresolved V genes explain less than half of these, and the others have no known cause. Clonal size and the V and J genes are those of that table, whereas D and trimming came from the DNA. The sample table shows more than 80,000 clones, and 70% to 75% are seen once. 3.5% to 5% of the sample lies in the top ten.

The chain links TRBV27 with TRBJ1-2; the D region possibly corresponds to TRBD1 (6 bases align). What was sequenced was PBMCs. The receptor was derived from a man between 60 and 75 years old in good health and CMV-seronegative. The nucleotides read TGTGCCAGCAGTCCAAGGGGGGGCCTTCGCTACACCTTC. Its coded protein is CASSPRGGLRYTF.